Here is one T cell receptor (beta chain) with its context. Method: immunoSEQ multiplex PCR; TCRdb's copy keeps in-frame clones and lacks some. Among more than 2 million clones listed, 80% to 95% were seen once. The source of the sample is a study of shared clonotypes between healthy human individuals. Terminally differentiated effector memory CD45RA+ cells were excluded by CCR7 positive selection of CD45RO-negative cells. This CDR3 contains 15 residues. Germline CDR1 and CDR2: SGHAT and FQNNGV. The germline V and J ends were trimmed by 4 bases and 0 bases, with 11 bases remaining between them. Sequenced material: naive CD8+ T cells from PBMCs. V is TRBV11-2 and J is TRBJ2-3; perhaps TRBD2 as D (5 bases). The clonotype comes from a young man in good health. Some clones in this sample may be carry-over from other donors' samples. CDR3 in amino acids: CASSSDWGSTDTQYF. The CDR3 DNA is TGTGCCAGCAGCTCGGACTGGGGAAGCACAGATACGCAGTATTTT.